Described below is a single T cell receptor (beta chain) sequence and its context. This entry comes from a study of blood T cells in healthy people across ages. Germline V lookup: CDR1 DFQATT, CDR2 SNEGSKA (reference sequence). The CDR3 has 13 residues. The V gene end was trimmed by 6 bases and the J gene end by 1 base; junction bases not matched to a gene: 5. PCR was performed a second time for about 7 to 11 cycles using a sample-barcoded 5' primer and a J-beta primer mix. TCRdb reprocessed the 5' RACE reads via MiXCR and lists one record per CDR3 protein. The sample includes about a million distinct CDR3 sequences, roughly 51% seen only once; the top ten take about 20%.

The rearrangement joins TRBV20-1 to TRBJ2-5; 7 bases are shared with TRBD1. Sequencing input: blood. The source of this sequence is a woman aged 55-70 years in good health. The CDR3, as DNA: TGCAGTGCCAAGGACAGGCCCCAAGAGACCCAGTACTTC. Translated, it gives CSAKDRPQETQYF.